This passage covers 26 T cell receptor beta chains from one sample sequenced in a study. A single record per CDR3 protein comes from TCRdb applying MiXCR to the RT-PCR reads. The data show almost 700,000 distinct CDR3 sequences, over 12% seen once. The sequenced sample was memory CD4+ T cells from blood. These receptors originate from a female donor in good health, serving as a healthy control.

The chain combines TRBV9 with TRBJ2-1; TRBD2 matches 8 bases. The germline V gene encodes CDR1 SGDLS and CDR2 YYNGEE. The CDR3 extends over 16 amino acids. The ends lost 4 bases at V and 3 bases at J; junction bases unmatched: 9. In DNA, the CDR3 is TGTGCCAGCAGCCCGTCCCAGCGGGGGAACTACAATGAGCAGTTCTTC. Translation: CASSPSQRGNYNEQFF.

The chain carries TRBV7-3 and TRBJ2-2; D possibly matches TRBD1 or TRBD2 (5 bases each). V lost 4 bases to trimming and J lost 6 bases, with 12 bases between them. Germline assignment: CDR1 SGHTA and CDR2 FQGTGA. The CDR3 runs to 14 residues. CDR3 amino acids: CASSSHGTSGELFF. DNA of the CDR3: TGTGCCAGCAGCTCCCACGGGACCTCCGGGGAGCTGTTTTTT.

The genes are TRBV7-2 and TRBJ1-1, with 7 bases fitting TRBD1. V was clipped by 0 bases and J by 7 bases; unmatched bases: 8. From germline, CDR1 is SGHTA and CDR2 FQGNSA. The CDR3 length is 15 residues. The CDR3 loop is CASSLAGQGVSEAFF. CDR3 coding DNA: TGTGCCAGCAGCTTAGCGGGGCAGGGGGTGAGTGAAGCTTTCTTT.

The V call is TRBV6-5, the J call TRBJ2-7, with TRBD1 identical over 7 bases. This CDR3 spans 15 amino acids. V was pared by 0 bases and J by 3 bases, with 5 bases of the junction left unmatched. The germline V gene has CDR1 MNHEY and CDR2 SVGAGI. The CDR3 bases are TGTGCCAGCAGTTACTCCGGGACAGAGAACTACGAGCAGTACTTC. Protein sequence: CASSYSGTENYEQYF.

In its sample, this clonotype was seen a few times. CDR3 DNA: TGTGCCAGCAGCTCGGACATAACGTACACCGGGGAGCTGTTTTTT. This translates into CASSSDITYTGELFF. The chain employs TRBV7-9 and TRBJ2-2; D possibly corresponds to TRBD1 (5 bases). This CDR3 comprises 15 residues. Between the trimmed V and J ends, which lost 4 bases and 3 bases, there was a span of 12 bases. The V gene's germline CDR1 is SEHNR and CDR2 FQNEAQ (reference sequence).

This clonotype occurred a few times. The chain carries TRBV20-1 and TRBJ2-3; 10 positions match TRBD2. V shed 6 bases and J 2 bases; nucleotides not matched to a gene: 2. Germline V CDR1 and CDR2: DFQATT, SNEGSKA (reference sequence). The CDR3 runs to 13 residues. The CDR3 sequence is CSATSGHTDTQYF. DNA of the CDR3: TGCAGTGCGACTAGCGGGCACACAGATACGCAGTATTTT.

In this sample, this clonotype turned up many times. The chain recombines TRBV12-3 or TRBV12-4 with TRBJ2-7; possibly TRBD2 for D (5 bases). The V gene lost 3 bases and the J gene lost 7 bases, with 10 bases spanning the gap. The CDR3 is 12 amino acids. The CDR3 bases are TGTGCCAGCAGTTTCCCCCCGGGGGAGCAGTACTTC. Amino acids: CASSFPPGEQYF.

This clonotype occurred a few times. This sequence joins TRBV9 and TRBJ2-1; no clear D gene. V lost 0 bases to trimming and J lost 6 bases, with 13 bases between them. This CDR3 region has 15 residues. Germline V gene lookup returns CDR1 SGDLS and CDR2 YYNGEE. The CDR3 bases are TGTGCCAGCAGCGTAGGTAAGGTATCGGCCAATGAGCAGTTCTTC. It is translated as CASSVGKVSANEQFF.

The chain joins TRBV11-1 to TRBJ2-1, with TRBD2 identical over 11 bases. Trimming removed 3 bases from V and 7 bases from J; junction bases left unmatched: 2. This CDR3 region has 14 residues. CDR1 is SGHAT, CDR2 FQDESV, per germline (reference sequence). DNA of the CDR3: TGTGCCAGCAGCTTTAGCGGGAGGGATAATGAGCAGTTCTTC. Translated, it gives CASSFSGRDNEQFF.

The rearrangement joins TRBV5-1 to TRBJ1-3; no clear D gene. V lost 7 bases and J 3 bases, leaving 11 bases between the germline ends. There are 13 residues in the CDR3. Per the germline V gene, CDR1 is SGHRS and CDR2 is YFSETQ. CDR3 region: CASSDAVGNTIYF. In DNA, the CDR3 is TGCGCCAGCTCCGACGCTGTTGGAAACACCATATATTTT. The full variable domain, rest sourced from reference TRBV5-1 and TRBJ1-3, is KAGVTQTPRYLIKTRGQQVTLSCSPISGHRSVSWYQQTPGQGLQFLFEYFSETQRNKGNFPGRFSGRQFSNSRSEMNVSTLELGDSALYLCASSDAVGNTIYFGEGSWLTVV.

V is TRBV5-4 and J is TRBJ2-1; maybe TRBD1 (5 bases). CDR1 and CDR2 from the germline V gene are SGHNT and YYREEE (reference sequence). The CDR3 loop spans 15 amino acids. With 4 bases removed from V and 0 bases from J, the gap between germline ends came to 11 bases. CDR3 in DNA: TGTGCCAGCAGCCAGGACATTTCCTCCTACAATGAGCAGTTCTTC. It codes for CASSQDISSYNEQFF.

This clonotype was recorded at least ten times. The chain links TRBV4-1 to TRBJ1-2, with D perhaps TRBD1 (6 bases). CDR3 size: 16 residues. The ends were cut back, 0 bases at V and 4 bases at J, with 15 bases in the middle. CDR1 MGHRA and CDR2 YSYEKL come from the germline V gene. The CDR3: CASSQDGGARGYGYTF. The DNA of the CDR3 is TGCGCCAGCAGCCAAGATGGGGGCGCCAGAGGCTATGGCTACACCTTC.

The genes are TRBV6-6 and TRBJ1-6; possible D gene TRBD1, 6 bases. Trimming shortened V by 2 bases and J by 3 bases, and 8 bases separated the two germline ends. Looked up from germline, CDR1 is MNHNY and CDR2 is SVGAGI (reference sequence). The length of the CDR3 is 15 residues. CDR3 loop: CASSYQQGYNSPLHF. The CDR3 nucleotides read TGTGCCAGCAGTTACCAACAGGGCTATAATTCACCCCTCCACTTT.

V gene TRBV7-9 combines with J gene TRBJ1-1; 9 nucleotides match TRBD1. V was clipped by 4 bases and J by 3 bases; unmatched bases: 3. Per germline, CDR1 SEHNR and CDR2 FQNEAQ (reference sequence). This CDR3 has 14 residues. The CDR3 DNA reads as TGTGCCAGCAGCTCACAGGGGGCGGACACTGAAGCTTTCTTT. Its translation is CASSSQGADTEAFF.

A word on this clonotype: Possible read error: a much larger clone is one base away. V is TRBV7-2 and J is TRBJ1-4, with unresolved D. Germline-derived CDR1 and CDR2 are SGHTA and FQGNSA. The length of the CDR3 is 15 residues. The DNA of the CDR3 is TGTGCCAGCAGCTTAGCCCGACTGGGGAATGAAAACCTGTTTTTT. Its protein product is CASSLARLGNENLFF.

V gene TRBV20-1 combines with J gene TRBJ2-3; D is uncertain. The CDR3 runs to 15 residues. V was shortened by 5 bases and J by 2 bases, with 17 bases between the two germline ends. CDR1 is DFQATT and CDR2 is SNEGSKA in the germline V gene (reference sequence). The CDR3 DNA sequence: TGCAGTGCTCCGGAGCCAAAGACATTCACAGATACGCAGTATTTT. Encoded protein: CSAPEPKTFTDTQYF.

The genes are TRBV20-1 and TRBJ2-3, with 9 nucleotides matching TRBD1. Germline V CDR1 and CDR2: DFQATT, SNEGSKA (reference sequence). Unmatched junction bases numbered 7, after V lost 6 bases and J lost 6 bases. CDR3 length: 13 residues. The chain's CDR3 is CSAPGTGRDTQYF. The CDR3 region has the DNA TGCAGTGCCCCCGGGACAGGGAGGGATACGCAGTATTTT.

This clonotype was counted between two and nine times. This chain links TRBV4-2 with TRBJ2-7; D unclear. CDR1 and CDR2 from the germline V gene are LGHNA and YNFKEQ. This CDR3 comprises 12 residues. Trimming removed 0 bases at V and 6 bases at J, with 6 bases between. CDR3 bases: TGTGCCAGCAGCCAAGATCCTTGCGAGCAGTACTTC. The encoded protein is CASSQDPCEQYF.

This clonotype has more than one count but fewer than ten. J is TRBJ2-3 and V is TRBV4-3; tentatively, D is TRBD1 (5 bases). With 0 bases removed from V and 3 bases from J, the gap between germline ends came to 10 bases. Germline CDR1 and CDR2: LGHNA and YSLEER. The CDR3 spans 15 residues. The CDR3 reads CASSQEARETDTQYF. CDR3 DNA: TGCGCCAGCAGCCAAGAGGCCAGGGAAACAGATACGCAGTATTTT.

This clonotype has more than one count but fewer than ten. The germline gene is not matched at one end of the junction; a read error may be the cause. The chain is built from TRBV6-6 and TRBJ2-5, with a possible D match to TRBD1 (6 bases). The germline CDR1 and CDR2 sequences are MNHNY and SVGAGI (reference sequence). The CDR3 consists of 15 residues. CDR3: CASTPGHLMVENQYF. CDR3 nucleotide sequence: TGTGCCAGCACCCCGGGACATTTAATGGTCGAGAACCAGTACTTC.

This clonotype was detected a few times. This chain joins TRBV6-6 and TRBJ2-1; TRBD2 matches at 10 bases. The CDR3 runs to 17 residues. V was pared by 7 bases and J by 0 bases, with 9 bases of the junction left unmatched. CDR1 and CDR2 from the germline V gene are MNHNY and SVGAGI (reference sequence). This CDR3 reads CASTWTSGLRSYNEQFF. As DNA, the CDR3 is TGTGCCAGCACCTGGACTAGCGGACTCCGCTCCTACAATGAGCAGTTCTTC.

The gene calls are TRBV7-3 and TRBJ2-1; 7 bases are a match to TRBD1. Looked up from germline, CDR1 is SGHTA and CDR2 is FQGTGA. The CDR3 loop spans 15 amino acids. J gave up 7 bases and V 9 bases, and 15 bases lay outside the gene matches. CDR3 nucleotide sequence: TGTGCCAGTAGCCTACAGGGGTCTAGGATAAATGAGCAGTTCTTC. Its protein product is CASSLQGSRINEQFF.

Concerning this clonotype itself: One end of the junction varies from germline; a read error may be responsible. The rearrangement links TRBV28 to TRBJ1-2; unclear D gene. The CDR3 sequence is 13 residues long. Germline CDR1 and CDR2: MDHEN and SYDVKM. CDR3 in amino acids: CAGSSPERRGYTF. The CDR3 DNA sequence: TGTGCCGGCAGTTCCCCGGAGCGAAGGGGCTACACCTTC.

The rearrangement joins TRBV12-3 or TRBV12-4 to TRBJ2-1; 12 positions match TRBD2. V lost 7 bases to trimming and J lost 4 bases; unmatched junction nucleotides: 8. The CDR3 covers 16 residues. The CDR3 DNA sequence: TGTGCCAGCACCAAATCCGGGACTAGCGGGTACAATGAGCAGTTCTTC. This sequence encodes CASTKSGTSGYNEQFF.

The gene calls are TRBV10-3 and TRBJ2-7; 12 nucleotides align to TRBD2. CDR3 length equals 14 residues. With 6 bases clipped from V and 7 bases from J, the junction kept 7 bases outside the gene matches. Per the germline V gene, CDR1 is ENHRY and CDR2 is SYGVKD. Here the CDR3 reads CAIRDLAGGREQYF. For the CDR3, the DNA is TGTGCCATCAGGGACCTAGCGGGAGGGCGTGAGCAGTACTTC.

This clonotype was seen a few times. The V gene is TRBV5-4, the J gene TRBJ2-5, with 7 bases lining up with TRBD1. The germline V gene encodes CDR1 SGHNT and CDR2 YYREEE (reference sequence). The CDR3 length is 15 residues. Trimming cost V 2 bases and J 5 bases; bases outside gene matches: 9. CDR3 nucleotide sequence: TGTGCCAGCAGCTTTGAAAGGGGGCGCGGTGAGACCCAGTACTTC. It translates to CASSFERGRGETQYF.